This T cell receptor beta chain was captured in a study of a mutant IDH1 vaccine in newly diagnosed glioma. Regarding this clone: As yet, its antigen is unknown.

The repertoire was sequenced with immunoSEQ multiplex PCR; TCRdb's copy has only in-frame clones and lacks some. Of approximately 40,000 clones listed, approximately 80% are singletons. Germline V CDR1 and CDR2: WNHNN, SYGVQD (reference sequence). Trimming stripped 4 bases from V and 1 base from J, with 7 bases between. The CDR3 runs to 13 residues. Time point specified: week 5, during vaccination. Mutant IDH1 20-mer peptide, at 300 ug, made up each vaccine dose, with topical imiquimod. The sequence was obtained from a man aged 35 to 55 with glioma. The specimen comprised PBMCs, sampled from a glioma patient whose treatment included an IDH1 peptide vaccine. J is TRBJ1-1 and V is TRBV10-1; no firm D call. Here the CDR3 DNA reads TGCGCCAGCAGTGTGACCAGGAACACTGAAGCTTTCTTT. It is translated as CASSVTRNTEAFF.